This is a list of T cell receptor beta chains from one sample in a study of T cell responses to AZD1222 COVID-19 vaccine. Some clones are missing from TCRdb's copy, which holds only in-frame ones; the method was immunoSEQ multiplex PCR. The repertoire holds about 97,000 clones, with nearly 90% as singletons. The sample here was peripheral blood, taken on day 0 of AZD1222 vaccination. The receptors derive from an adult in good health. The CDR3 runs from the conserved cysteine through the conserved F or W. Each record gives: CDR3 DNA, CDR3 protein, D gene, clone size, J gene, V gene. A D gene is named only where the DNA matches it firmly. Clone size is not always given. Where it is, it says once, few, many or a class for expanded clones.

CDR3nt: TGTGCCAGTAGTATAGGTGGCGGGGGGGCTAGCACAGATACGCAGTATTTT; CDR3aa: CASSIGGGGASTDTQYF; d_gene: TRBD2; abundance: .; j_gene: TRBJ2-3; v_gene: TRBV19
CDR3nt: TGTGCCAGCAGCTTGGCAGAGGTCTACGAGCAGTACTTC; CDR3aa: CASSLAEVYEQYF; d_gene: .; abundance: .; j_gene: TRBJ2-7; v_gene: TRBV11-3
CDR3nt: TGTGCCAGCAGCTTATCACGCCGGCCCCAGCATTTT; CDR3aa: CASSLSRRPQHF; d_gene: .; abundance: few; j_gene: TRBJ1-5; v_gene: TRBV7-2
CDR3nt: TGTGCCAGCAGCTTATTGGGCAGAAACTATGGCTACACCTTC; CDR3aa: CASSLLGRNYGYTF; d_gene: .; abundance: few; j_gene: TRBJ1-2; v_gene: TRBV11-2
CDR3nt: TGTGCCAGCAGTTTTTCTGGACAGGTGGTAGGCTACACCTTC; CDR3aa: CASSFSGQVVGYTF; d_gene: TRBD1; abundance: .; j_gene: TRBJ1-2; v_gene: TRBV6-5
CDR3nt: TGTGCCAGCAGCCGGGGGCGGCTTGAAGCTTTCTTT; CDR3aa: CASSRGRLEAFF; d_gene: .; abundance: once; j_gene: TRBJ1-1; v_gene: TRBV3-1/TRBV3-2
CDR3nt: TGCGCCAGCAGCCCGAGGACAGATTACACCGGGGAGCTGTTTTTT; CDR3aa: CASSPRTDYTGELFF; d_gene: .; abundance: once; j_gene: TRBJ2-2; v_gene: TRBV5-1
CDR3nt: TGTGCCAGCAGCTACTCAGGGGGCACTGAAGCTTTCTTT; CDR3aa: CASSYSGGTEAFF; d_gene: TRBD1; abundance: .; j_gene: TRBJ1-1; v_gene: TRBV7-8
CDR3nt: TGTGCCAGCAGCTTTACACCTAATTCACCCCTCCACTTT; CDR3aa: CASSFTPNSPLHF; d_gene: .; abundance: .; j_gene: TRBJ1-6; v_gene: TRBV7-2
CDR3nt: TGTGCCAGCAGCACGCCGAAAAACCCCGGACAGGCCCCCTACGAGCAGTACTTC; CDR3aa: CASSTPKNPGQAPYEQYF; d_gene: TRBD1; abundance: .; j_gene: TRBJ2-7; v_gene: TRBV11-2